Each of the 2 T cell receptor beta chains below was sequenced from the same sample in a study of cytomegalovirus exposure and HLA in healthy donors. Measured with immunoSEQ multiplex PCR; TCRdb has only the in-frame clones, and not every one. Found here are 110,000 to 150,000 clones, less than 95% of them singletons; the top ten hold approximately 2%. Sequences were obtained from PBMCs. The receptor source for this set is a man between 18 and 29 years old in good health and CMV-seropositive.

V is TRBV5-1 and J is TRBJ2-2, with D uncertain. CDR1 and CDR2 (germline): SGHRS, YFSETQ. The length of the CDR3 is 13 residues. Trimming removed 2 bases at V and 6 bases at J, with 8 bases between. CDR3 region: CASSFVRPGELFF. CDR3 nucleotides: TGCGCCAGCAGCTTTGTGCGCCCCGGGGAGCTGTTTTTT.

This rearrangement joins TRBV11-2 to TRBJ1-1; D might be TRBD1 (6 bases). Trimming removed 1 base from V and 1 base from J, with 19 bases in between. The CDR3 consists of 18 residues. CDR1 and CDR2 from the germline V gene are SGHAT and FQNNGV. CDR3 sequence: CASSLGVTGRTTNTEAFF. The CDR3, as DNA: TGTGCCAGCAGCTTAGGGGTTACAGGGCGGACGACGAACACTGAAGCTTTCTTT.